A selection of T cell receptor beta chains follows, all from one sample in a study of CD8 T cells in ankylosing spondylitis. TCRdb re-analysed the 5' RACE reads in MiXCR, keeping a single row per CDR3 protein. Among under 550,000 distinct CDR3 sequences listed, approximately 26% were seen once. Sample: blood, either unsorted or a sorted T cell fraction (not recorded which). Receptors originate from a male donor with ankylosing spondylitis. Each CDR3 is given with its conserved first and last residue. Fields, in order: V gene, D gene, J gene, clone size, CDR3 protein, CDR3 DNA. A D gene is named only where the DNA matches it firmly. The size of a clone is reported for some rows only, either as once, few or many, or as a class for expanded clones.

V: TRBV7-9; D: TRBD1; J: TRBJ1-1; size: few; CDR3: CASSLRQGADTEAFF; DNA: TGTGCCAGCAGCCTGCGACAGGGGGCGGACACTGAAGCTTTCTTT
V: TRBV21-1; D: NA; J: TRBJ2-1; size: NA; CDR3: CASSKDGGRSYNEQFF; DNA: TGTGCCAGCAGCAAGGACGGCGGGAGGTCCTACAATGAGCAGTTCTTC
V: TRBV12-3/TRBV12-4; D: NA; J: TRBJ2-7; size: few; CDR3: CASSPVENSYEQYF; DNA: TGTGCCAGCAGCCCCGTCGAGAATTCCTACGAGCAGTACTTC
V: TRBV10-3; D: TRBD1; J: TRBJ2-7; size: many; CDR3: CAISEGDRYEQYF; DNA: TGTGCCATCAGTGAGGGGGACAGATACGAGCAGTACTTC
V: TRBV5-1; D: TRBD1; J: TRBJ2-1; size: few; CDR3: CASSLGRTGGNEQFF; DNA: TGCGCCAGCAGCTTGGGGAGGACAGGGGGCAATGAGCAGTTCTTC
V: TRBV29-1; D: TRBD2; J: TRBJ2-5; size: NA; CDR3: CSVLGGRGETQYF; DNA: TGCAGCGTTTTAGGCGGGAGAGGGGAGACCCAGTACTTC
V: TRBV21-1; D: NA; J: TRBJ2-2; size: NA; CDR3: CASRRPNTGELFF; DNA: TGTGCCAGCAGAAGGCCCAACACCGGGGAGCTGTTTTTT
V: TRBV20-1; D: NA; J: TRBJ1-1; size: few; CDR3: CSASRGVNTEAFF; DNA: TGCAGTGCTTCTCGCGGGGTGAACACTGAAGCTTTCTTT
V: TRBV7-9; D: NA; J: TRBJ1-1; size: few; CDR3: CASSLQGINTEAFF; DNA: TGTGCCAGCAGCCTTCAGGGGATCAACACTGAAGCTTTCTTT
V: TRBV6-1; D: TRBD2; J: TRBJ2-2; size: NA; CDR3: CASSEESLAGERTGELFF; DNA: TGTGCCAGCAGTGAGGAATCACTAGCGGGAGAGAGAACCGGGGAGCTGTTTTTT
V: TRBV9; D: NA; J: TRBJ2-3; size: NA; CDR3: CASSVGRLASADTQYF; DNA: TGTGCCAGCAGCGTAGGTCGCCTAGCGAGTGCAGATACGCAGTATTTT
V: TRBV5-1; D: TRBD2; J: TRBJ2-1; size: NA; CDR3: CASSRGTSGIGEQFF; DNA: TGCGCCAGCAGCCGGGGGACTAGCGGGATAGGAGAGCAGTTCTTC
V: TRBV5-1; D: NA; J: TRBJ1-4; size: NA; CDR3: CASSRTGSGKLFF; DNA: TGCGCCAGCAGCCGAACCGGTTCAGGAAAACTGTTTTTT
V: TRBV7-9; D: TRBD2; J: TRBJ2-7; size: NA; CDR3: CASSLGELAGGVYEQYF; DNA: TGTGCCAGCAGCTTAGGAGAACTAGCGGGGGGGGTCTACGAGCAGTACTTC
V: TRBV5-6; D: NA; J: TRBJ2-7; size: NA; CDR3: CASSIEAFQGSSYEQYF; DNA: TGTGCCAGCAGCATAGAAGCATTCCAGGGGTCCTCCTACGAGCAGTACTTC
V: TRBV27; D: NA; J: TRBJ1-5; size: few; CDR3: CASSLLGFQPQHF; DNA: TGTGCCAGCAGTTTACTAGGGTTTCAGCCCCAGCATTTT
V: TRBV20-1; D: NA; J: TRBJ2-5; size: many; CDR3: CSARDINTQETQYF; DNA: TGCAGTGCTAGAGATATAAATACCCAAGAGACCCAGTACTTC
V: TRBV12-3/TRBV12-4; D: NA; J: TRBJ2-2; size: NA; CDR3: CASRTPGRGAGELFF; DNA: TGTGCCAGCAGAACCCCTGGGCGCGGGGCCGGGGAGCTGTTTTTT
V: TRBV20-1; D: TRBD1; J: TRBJ2-1; size: few; CDR3: CSAETGGYNEQFF; DNA: TGCAGTGCTGAAACAGGGGGCTACAATGAGCAGTTCTTC
V: TRBV15; D: NA; J: TRBJ2-1; size: NA; CDR3: CATSRAGGEQFF; DNA: TGTGCCACCAGCAGAGCTGGGGGAGAGCAGTTCTTC
V: TRBV3-1; D: TRBD1; J: TRBJ2-3; size: NA; CDR3: CASADRSTDTQYF; DNA: TGTGCCAGCGCGGACAGGAGCACAGATACGCAGTATTTT
V: TRBV7-9; D: TRBD1; J: TRBJ1-1; size: few; CDR3: CASRPDRALMNTEAFF; DNA: TGTGCCAGCAGACCAGACAGGGCTTTGATGAACACTGAAGCTTTCTTT
V: TRBV6-1; D: NA; J: TRBJ2-4; size: NA; CDR3: CASSESGAGIQYF; DNA: TGTGCCAGCAGTGAATCCGGGGCTGGCATTCAGTACTTC
V: TRBV12-3/TRBV12-4; D: NA; J: TRBJ2-6; size: NA; CDR3: CASTLGTSGANVLTF; DNA: TGTGCCAGCACGTTAGGTACCTCTGGGGCCAACGTCCTGACTTTC
V: TRBV7-7; D: NA; J: TRBJ2-5; size: NA; CDR3: CASSPHLQETQYF; DNA: TGTGCCAGCAGCCCCCATCTCCAAGAGACCCAGTACTTC
V: TRBV25-1; D: TRBD2; J: TRBJ2-5; size: few; CDR3: CASGGAGAGGETQYF; DNA: TGTGCCAGCGGTGGGGCGGGTGCGGGAGGAGAGACCCAGTACTTC
V: TRBV5-1; D: NA; J: TRBJ1-5; size: NA; CDR3: CASSLKQPGPQHF; DNA: TGCGCCAGCAGCTTGAAGCAGCCGGGGCCCCAGCATTTT